A single sample gave rise to the 7 T cell receptor beta chains below, sequenced in a study of blood T cell repertoires in COVID-19. TCRdb keeps only in-frame clones here, not all; method: immunoSEQ multiplex PCR. The sample gives around 100,000 clones, about 90% of which show up once; around 6.9% is in the top ten. The specimen sequenced was peripheral blood. These receptors all come from a man aged 30 to 45 in a cohort sampled during active COVID-19.

The chain has TRBV5-4 and TRBJ2-1, with 15 bases matching TRBD2. Trimming at V came to 4 bases and at J to 4 bases, leaving 3 bases not matched to a gene. Germline V lookup: CDR1 SGHNT, CDR2 YYREEE (reference sequence). This CDR3 spans 16 amino acids. As DNA, the CDR3 is TGTGCCAGCAGCACGGGGACTAGCGGGGGGTACAATGAGCAGTTCTTC. Protein sequence: CASSTGTSGGYNEQFF.

V is TRBV7-2 and J is TRBJ2-7; a weak D match, TRBD1 (6 bases). Trimming removed 4 bases from V and 7 bases from J, with 17 bases in between. There are 14 residues in the CDR3. CDR1 is SGHTA and CDR2 is FQGNSA in the germline V gene. The DNA of the CDR3 is TGTGCCAGCAGCTACTGGGCTGGGGGCAGGGAGCAGTACTTC. Its protein product is CASSYWAGGREQYF. Complete variable domain (other parts from reference TRBV7-2 and TRBJ2-7): GAGVSQSPSNKVTEKGKDVELRCDPISGHTALYWYRQSLGQGLEFLIYFQGNSAPDKSGLPSDRFSAERTGGSVSTLTIQRTQQEDSAVYLCASSYWAGGREQYFGPGTRLTVT.

The chain links TRBV15 to TRBJ1-3, with TRBD1 matching over 9 bases. Trimming removed 4 bases from V and 4 bases from J; junction bases left unmatched: 5. The CDR3 extends over 15 amino acids. The germline V gene encodes CDR1 LNHNV and CDR2 YYDKDF (reference sequence). The CDR3 region is CATSTDRGAGNTIYF. Here the CDR3 DNA reads TGTGCCACCAGCACGGACAGGGGAGCGGGAAACACCATATATTTT.

The V call is TRBV7-9, the J call TRBJ1-5, with a tentative D call TRBD1 (6 bases). CDR1 is SEHNR, CDR2 FQNEAQ, per germline (reference sequence). Trimming cost V 1 base and J 4 bases, with 14 bases left between them. The CDR3 has 16 residues. CDR3 sequence (DNA): TGTGCCAGCAGCTTAGGCGGTTACAGGGAAAATCAGCCCCAGCATTTT. Translating it yields CASSLGGYRENQPQHF.

This clone is a singleton in its sample. The chain links TRBV18 to TRBJ1-6; D gene unclear. V lost 2 bases and J 7 bases, leaving 12 bases between the germline ends. The CDR3 is made up of 15 amino acids. Germline V CDR1 and CDR2: KGHSH, LQKENI. The CDR3 loop reads CASSPIPGQNSPLHF. The CDR3 DNA is TGTGCCAGCTCACCAATACCGGGTCAAAATTCACCCCTCCACTTT.

The V and J genes are TRBV19 and TRBJ2-3, with TRBD1 identical over 9 bases. Trimming cost V 6 bases and J 3 bases; bases outside gene matches: 7. Looked up from germline, CDR1 is LNHDA and CDR2 is SQIVND (reference sequence). The CDR3 runs to 15 residues. In nucleotides, the CDR3 is TGTGCCAGTAGCAGGACAGGGGACGGGACAGATACGCAGTATTTT. Its protein product is CASSRTGDGTDTQYF. Variable domain in full (rest from reference TRBV19 and TRBJ2-3): DGGITQSPKYLFRKEGQNVTLSCEQNLNHDAMYWYRQDPGQGLRLIYYSQIVNDFQKGDIAEGYSVSREKKESFPLTVTSAQKNPTAFYLCASSRTGDGTDTQYFGPGTRLTVL.

CDR3 amino acids: CASSLRTGALNTEAFF. In nucleotides, the CDR3 is TGTGCCAGCAGCCTAAGGACAGGGGCGTTGAACACTGAAGCTTTCTTT. The chain combines TRBV5-6 with TRBJ1-1, with 9 positions matching TRBD1. This CDR3 region has 16 residues. The germline V gene has CDR1 SGHDT and CDR2 YYEEEE. After removal of 4 bases from V and 0 bases from J, the junction contained 7 bases not matched to a gene.